This TCR beta chain was recovered during a study of tumor-infiltrating lymphocytes in glioblastoma multiforme. TCR beta libraries were built from RNA through three nested multiplex PCR rounds using modified ARM-PCR. TCRdb itself ran the multiplex PCR reads through MiXCR, one entry per CDR3 protein. Of more than 9,000 distinct CDR3 sequences listed, around three fifths are singletons. From germline, CDR1 is SEHNR and CDR2 FQNEAQ (reference sequence). This CDR3 comprises 14 residues. Remarks on this clonotype: The germline gene is not matched at one end of the junction; a read error may be the cause.

The receptor's source is a male donor with glioblastoma. The material sequenced was brain tumor tissue. The J gene is TRBJ1-1, the V gene TRBV7-9; the D is unclear. The CDR3 coding sequence is TGTGCCAGCAGCTTACGGAGGGAAGAGTCTGAAGCCTTCTTT. Amino acid sequence: CASSLRREESEAFF.